This T cell receptor (beta chain) was sequenced in a study of T cell responses to AZD1222 COVID-19 vaccine. Study conclusions and caveats: At study baseline, merely roughly 6 AZD1222 recipients were seropositive.

With respect to this clone: The antigen is not known.

The CDR3 has 14 residues. V dropped 1 base and J dropped 6 bases, with 12 bases sitting between them. Germline V gene sequence: CDR1 LGHNA, CDR2 YSLEER. This table comes from immunoSEQ multiplex PCR, and its TCRdb copy is limited to in-frame clones, with some not included. The data contain 150,000 to 250,000 clones, approximately 95% of them singletons. The V gene is TRBV4-3, the J gene TRBJ1-2, with D tentatively TRBD1 (6 bases). This receptor was identified in an adult who received the AZD1222 COVID-19 vaccine. The sequenced sample was peripheral blood, obtained 28 days after the second AZD1222 dose. CDR3 DNA sequence: TGCGCCAGCAGCCAAGTTTTGGGGGCCGATGGCTACACCTTC. Protein product: CASSQVLGADGYTF.